Sequencing of this TCR beta chain was carried out in a study of PD-1 blockade in classical Hodgkin lymphoma. The overall study: Intravenous infusions of nivolumab 3 mg/kg reached patients every 2 weeks.

TCRdb's copy holds only in-frame clones and misses some; the assay was immunoSEQ multiplex PCR. Of 40,000 to 45,000 clones in the sample, 78% were seen once. Worth noting for this clone: The junction shows a germline mismatch at one end, possibly a read error. Other DNA sequences from this sample encode an identical CDR3 as well.

The CDR3 sequence is 14 residues long. Germline values: CDR1 MNHEY, CDR2 SVGAGI. Each patient experienced a relapse that followed autologous stem cell transplantation, and brentuximab vedotin exposure varied. The rearrangement links TRBV6-5 to TRBJ1-2; D is undetermined. Here the sequenced sample was peripheral blood mononuclear cells (PBMCs), taken at baseline. The TCR originated in a human donor with classical Hodgkin lymphoma. CDR3 nucleotide sequence: TGTGCCAGTAGTTTAACGGGGATTCACTATGGCTACACCTTC. Protein sequence: CASSLTGIHYGYTF.